This T cell receptor beta chain comes out of a study of blood T cell repertoires in COVID-19. Across the whole study: Sites in the United States, Italy and Spain provided acute and convalescent COVID-19 samples. Nucleic acid was either cDNA or gDNA, and it came from T cells, B-cell-depleted T cells, or PBMCs.

This CDR3 has 14 residues. Unmatched junction bases numbered 3, after V lost 6 bases and J lost 1 base. The germline CDR1 and CDR2 sequences are LGHDT and YNNKEL (reference sequence). Assay used: immunoSEQ multiplex PCR; TCRdb lists only in-frame clones, some missing. This table has 45,000 to 65,000 clones, more than 75% appearing once. The receptor comes from a man aged 80 or over in a cohort sampled during active COVID-19. Sequencing used peripheral blood. J is TRBJ2-3 and V is TRBV3-1 (or the pseudogene TRBV3-2); 8 bases fit TRBD1. CDR3 bases: TGTGCCAGCAGTAGGGGACAGGGCACAGATACGCAGTATTTT. It specifies CASSRGQGTDTQYF.